This T cell receptor beta chain is from a study of somatic mutations in cytotoxic T cells in rheumatoid arthritis. Study information: Patient blood (approximately 30 ml EDTA) was drawn right after diagnosis, before any treatment.

The germline V gene encodes CDR1 SGHDT and CDR2 YYEEEE. Trimming pared 4 bases from V and 0 bases from J, leaving 16 bases between. This CDR3 region has 16 residues. Repertoires were generated with immunoSEQ multiplex PCR, while TCRdb's copy carries only in-frame clones and drops some. The table has some 15,000 clones, 78% seen once. The sequence came from an adult with rheumatoid arthritis. The sequenced material came from CD8+ T cells sorted from blood. V is TRBV5-6 and J is TRBJ1-1; a possible D gene is TRBD1 (5 bases). CDR3 protein: CASSEDGRGVNTEAFF. The CDR3 DNA follows: TGTGCCAGCAGCGAGGACGGAAGAGGGGTGAACACTGAAGCTTTCTTT.